Listed below are T cell receptor beta chains from one sample, sequenced in a study of cytomegalovirus exposure and HLA in healthy donors. Libraries were prepared by immunoSEQ multiplex PCR; TCRdb keeps only in-frame clonotypes and omits some of them. The repertoire holds roughly 140,000 clones, with over 75% as singletons. Sequencing was done on a sample of PBMCs. The receptors stem from a man aged 30 to 45 in good health and CMV-seronegative. The CDR3 runs from the conserved cysteine through the conserved F or W. D genes are given only for firm matches. Where a row states a size, it is once, few, many or the class of an expanded clone; other rows omit it.

d_gene: .
v_gene: TRBV27
j_gene: TRBJ1-3
abundance: .
CDR3nt: TGTGCCAGCAGCCGGGGGGGCCCCGGAAACACCATATATTTT
CDR3aa: CASSRGGPGNTIYF

d_gene: TRBD1
v_gene: TRBV6-1
j_gene: TRBJ2-7
abundance: .
CDR3nt: TGTGCCAGCAGTGAAAACCGACCCGGGACAGGGGACGAGCAGTACTTC
CDR3aa: CASSENRPGTGDEQYF

d_gene: TRBD1
v_gene: TRBV5-1
j_gene: TRBJ2-7
abundance: .
CDR3nt: TGCGCCAGCAAGTCCCAGGGGGTTACAAACTACGAGCAGTACTTC
CDR3aa: CASKSQGVTNYEQYF

d_gene: .
v_gene: TRBV14
j_gene: TRBJ1-2
abundance: .
CDR3nt: TGTGCCAGCAGCCAACTTCGTGGGGGGTTTGGCTACACCTTC
CDR3aa: CASSQLRGGFGYTF

d_gene: TRBD2
v_gene: TRBV2
j_gene: TRBJ2-3
abundance: .
CDR3nt: TGTGCCAGCAGTGATCAACTAGCGGGGGCTGGAAATACGCAGTATTTT
CDR3aa: CASSDQLAGAGNTQYF

d_gene: .
v_gene: TRBV27
j_gene: TRBJ2-3
abundance: .
CDR3nt: TGTGCCACCAACCCCGGGAGCACAGATACGCAGTATTTT
CDR3aa: CATNPGSTDTQYF

d_gene: TRBD1
v_gene: TRBV15
j_gene: TRBJ1-1
abundance: .
CDR3nt: TGTGCCACCAGCCCCCGGACAGGGGGGAACACTGAAGCTTTCTTT
CDR3aa: CATSPRTGGNTEAFF

d_gene: TRBD1
v_gene: TRBV5-4
j_gene: TRBJ2-1
abundance: .
CDR3nt: TGTGCCAGCAGCTTGGCCGAAGGGGACAGGGGGCTTGGAGAGCAGTTCTTC
CDR3aa: CASSLAEGDRGLGEQFF

d_gene: .
v_gene: TRBV2
j_gene: TRBJ1-1
abundance: .
CDR3nt: TGTGCCAGCAGGGTGGACAAGAAACTTTCGGAAGCTTTCTTT
CDR3aa: CASRVDKKLSEAFF

d_gene: .
v_gene: TRBV5-1
j_gene: TRBJ2-5
abundance: .
CDR3nt: TGCGCCAGCAGCTTAGCGGGTAACCAAGAGACCCAGTACTTC
CDR3aa: CASSLAGNQETQYF

d_gene: TRBD1
v_gene: TRBV6-5
j_gene: TRBJ1-1
abundance: few
CDR3nt: TGTGCCAGCAGTTACTCGAACAGGGGGTGGTTCACTGAAGCTTTCTTT
CDR3aa: CASSYSNRGWFTEAFF

d_gene: TRBD2
v_gene: TRBV5-4
j_gene: TRBJ2-7
abundance: .
CDR3nt: TGTGCCAGCAGCGTTTGGGGGAATTTGGCTAGCGGCGGAGGGTACGAGCAGTACTTC
CDR3aa: CASSVWGNLASGGGYEQYF

d_gene: TRBD1
v_gene: TRBV5-1
j_gene: TRBJ1-5
abundance: .
CDR3nt: TGCGCCAGCAGCTTGGGCCTGTCCCAAACAGGGGTCCTTAGCAATCAGCCCCAGCATTTT
CDR3aa: CASSLGLSQTGVLSNQPQHF

d_gene: TRBD1
v_gene: TRBV5-1
j_gene: TRBJ1-1
abundance: .
CDR3nt: TGCGCCAGCAGCACAACGGGGGACAGGGGGCGCGGAGCTTTCTTT
CDR3aa: CASSTTGDRGRGAFF

d_gene: TRBD1
v_gene: TRBV5-1
j_gene: TRBJ2-5
abundance: .
CDR3nt: TGCGCCAGCAGCCTGGGACAGGGGGCAGAGACCCAGTACTTC
CDR3aa: CASSLGQGAETQYF

d_gene: TRBD1
v_gene: TRBV7-2
j_gene: TRBJ1-2
abundance: .
CDR3nt: TGTGCCAGCAGCGATGTCAGGGGGCGCGGCGGCTACACCTTC
CDR3aa: CASSDVRGRGGYTF

d_gene: TRBD1
v_gene: TRBV5-1
j_gene: TRBJ2-2
abundance: .
CDR3nt: TGCGCCAGCAGAAGGACAGGGGGCGGCACCGGGGAGCTGTTTTTT
CDR3aa: CASRRTGGGTGELFF

d_gene: .
v_gene: TRBV5-6
j_gene: TRBJ1-4
abundance: .
CDR3nt: TGTGCCAGCAGCCGTAGAGGAGAAAAACTGTTTTTT
CDR3aa: CASSRRGEKLFF

d_gene: TRBD2
v_gene: TRBV28
j_gene: TRBJ2-1
abundance: .
CDR3nt: TGTGCCAGTACTTCCGGGACTAGTTTCTACAATGAGCAGTTCTTC
CDR3aa: CASTSGTSFYNEQFF

d_gene: TRBD1
v_gene: TRBV30
j_gene: TRBJ1-2
abundance: few
CDR3nt: TGTGCCTGGAGTAATCCTCGGACAGGGGGCGTCTGTGGCTACACCTTC
CDR3aa: CAWSNPRTGGVCGYTF

d_gene: TRBD1
v_gene: TRBV5-1
j_gene: TRBJ2-6
abundance: .
CDR3nt: TGCGCCAGCAGCACAGACAGGGGTTTACCCTCTGGGGCCAACGTCCTGACTTTC
CDR3aa: CASSTDRGLPSGANVLTF

d_gene: TRBD1
v_gene: TRBV29-1
j_gene: TRBJ1-1
abundance: once
CDR3nt: TGCAGCGTTCGTGGGGACAGGGGGCCCCAACTGAACACTGAAGCTTTCTTT
CDR3aa: CSVRGDRGPQLNTEAFF